One sample yielded the 9 T cell receptor beta chains listed below, sequenced in a study of T cell changes during pregnancy in multiple sclerosis. TCRdb's table, derived via immunoSEQ multiplex PCR, lists solely in-frame clones and lacks some. The sample has tens of thousands of clones; 75% to 95% are singletons. The sequencing here drew on peripheral blood, taken in the third trimester of pregnancy. The receptors stem from a female donor in good health, enrolled as a control in a pregnancy study.

V usage is TRBV28 and J usage is TRBJ2-1; weak D call: TRBD2 (6 bases). Germline V gene lookup returns CDR1 MDHEN and CDR2 SYDVKM. The CDR3 length is 16 residues. Trimming removed 7 bases at V and 9 bases at J, with 25 bases between. The CDR3 reads CASTQGGVSPATEQFF. The CDR3 DNA reads as TGTGCCAGCACTCAGGGAGGTGTCAGTCCCGCCACTGAGCAGTTCTTC. The full variable domain, in which reference TRBV28 and TRBJ2-1 provide the parts outside the CDR3, is DVKVTQSSRYLVKRTGEKVFLECVQDMDHENMFWYRQDPGLGLRLIYFSYDVKMKEKGDIPEGYSVSREKKERFSLILESASTNQTSMYLCASTQGGVSPATEQFFGPGTRLTVL.

CDR3 bases: TGTGCCACCAGCAGAGATCCGACAGGCCATCCTAATTCACCCCTCCACTTT. It encodes CATSRDPTGHPNSPLHF. This chain uses TRBV15 with TRBJ1-6; maybe TRBD1 (6 bases). Trimming pared 0 bases from V and 6 bases from J, leaving 15 bases between. CDR1 and CDR2 from the germline V gene are LNHNV and YYDKDF (reference sequence). The CDR3 is made up of 17 amino acids.

The chain recombines TRBV13 with TRBJ2-7, with 9 bases lining up with TRBD1. Germline V CDR1 and CDR2: PRHDT, FYEKMQ (reference sequence). The CDR3 spans 17 residues. Germline trimming cut 5 bases from V and 4 bases from J; bases unmatched to any gene: 15. In nucleotides, the CDR3 is TGTGCCAGCAGCCCCCGATTGAGGGACAGGGAGGTTTACGAGCAGTACTTC. Translating it yields CASSPRLRDREVYEQYF. Variable domain in full (rest from reference TRBV13 and TRBJ2-7): AAGVIQSPRHLIKEKRETATLKCYPIPRHDTVYWYQQGPGQDPQFLISFYEKMQSDKGSIPDRFSAQQFSDYHSELNMSSLELGDSALYFCASSPRLRDREVYEQYFGPGTRLTVT.

Only a few counts were recorded for this clone. V gene TRBV19 combines with J gene TRBJ1-5; weak D call: TRBD1 (5 bases). Germline V CDR1 and CDR2: LNHDA, SQIVND (reference sequence). V lost 4 bases and J lost 5, with 9 bases in between. CDR3 length: 13 residues. The CDR3 here is CASSNQQDQPQHF. The CDR3 region has the DNA TGTGCCAGTAGTAACCAACAGGATCAGCCCCAGCATTTT.

The rearrangement uses TRBV19 and TRBJ1-1; D gene unclear. The germline CDR1 and CDR2 sequences are LNHDA and SQIVND (reference sequence). This CDR3 has 15 residues. Deletions cut 10 bases from V and 1 base from J, with 19 bases between. The CDR3 bases are TGTGCCATACGAGGAGGGATCGGGTCGAACACTGAAGCTTTCTTT. Translation: CAIRGGIGSNTEAFF.

The chain is built from TRBV27 and TRBJ2-7; 7 bases line up with TRBD1. The CDR3 has 14 amino acids. Germline CDR1 is MNHEY and CDR2 is SMNVEV (reference sequence). The V segment lost 9 bases and the J segment 4 bases; nucleotides outside the gene matches: 12. The CDR3 DNA is TGTGCCAGTCTACCTCGAGGGGGCGGTTACGAGCAGTACTTC. Its translation is CASLPRGGGYEQYF.

The genes are TRBV6-4 and TRBJ1-5; D is uncertain. With 9 bases removed from V and 7 bases from J, the gap between germline ends came to 10 bases. The CDR3 totals 11 residues. Looked up from germline, CDR1 is MRHNA and CDR2 is SNTAGT. CDR3 region: CAREDTQPQHF. CDR3 in DNA: TGTGCCAGGGAGGATACACAGCCCCAGCATTTT.

V gene TRBV2 combines with J gene TRBJ2-3; 11 nucleotides agree with TRBD1. The V segment lost 7 bases and the J segment 0 bases; nucleotides outside the gene matches: 18. Germline V gene lookup returns CDR1 SNHLY and CDR2 FYNNEI. CDR3 length: 20 residues. CDR3 coding DNA: TGTGCCAGCAAGGACAGGGGGCCAGGATTTAGCCCAATTAGCACAGATACGCAGTATTTT. Protein: CASKDRGPGFSPISTDTQYF.

This rearrangement joins TRBV18 to TRBJ2-7; D is ambiguous. CDR3 length equals 17 residues. V was shortened by 2 bases and J by 3 bases, with 20 bases between the two germline ends. Germline values: CDR1 KGHSH, CDR2 LQKENI. The CDR3 is CASSPNPPPQKNYEQYF. The CDR3 DNA reads as TGTGCCAGCTCACCAAACCCCCCGCCCCAGAAGAACTACGAGCAGTACTTC.